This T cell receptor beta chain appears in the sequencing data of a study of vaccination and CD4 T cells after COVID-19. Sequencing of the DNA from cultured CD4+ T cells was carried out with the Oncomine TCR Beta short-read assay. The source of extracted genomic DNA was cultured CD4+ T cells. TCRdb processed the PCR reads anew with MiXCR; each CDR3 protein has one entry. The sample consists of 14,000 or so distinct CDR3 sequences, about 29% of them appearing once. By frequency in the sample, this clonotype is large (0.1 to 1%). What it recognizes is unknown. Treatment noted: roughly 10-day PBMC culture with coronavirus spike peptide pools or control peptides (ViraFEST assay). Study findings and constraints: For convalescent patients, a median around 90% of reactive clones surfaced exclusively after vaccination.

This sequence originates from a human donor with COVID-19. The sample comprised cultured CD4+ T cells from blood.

CDR3 in DNA: TGTGCCAGCAGACAGGGGCCATATGAAAAACTGTTTTTT. Translated, it gives CASRQGPYEKLFF. J is TRBJ1-4 and V is TRBV6-1, with 7 bases matching TRBD1. The trim removed 6 bases at V and 6 bases at J, leaving 4 bases unmatched. The CDR3 has 13 residues. Per the germline V gene, CDR1 is MNHNS and CDR2 is SASEGT.